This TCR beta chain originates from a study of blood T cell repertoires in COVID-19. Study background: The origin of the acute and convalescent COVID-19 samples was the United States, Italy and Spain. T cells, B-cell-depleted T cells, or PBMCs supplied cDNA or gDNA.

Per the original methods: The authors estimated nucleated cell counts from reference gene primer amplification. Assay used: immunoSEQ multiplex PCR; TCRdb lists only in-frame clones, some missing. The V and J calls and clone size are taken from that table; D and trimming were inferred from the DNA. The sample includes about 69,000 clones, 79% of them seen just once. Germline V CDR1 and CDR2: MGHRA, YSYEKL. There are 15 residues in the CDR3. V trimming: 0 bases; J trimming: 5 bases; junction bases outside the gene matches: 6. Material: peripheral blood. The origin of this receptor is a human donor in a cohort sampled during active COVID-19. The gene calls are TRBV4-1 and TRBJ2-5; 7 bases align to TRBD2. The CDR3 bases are TGCGCCAGCAGCCAAGATGGGCGGGAGTGGGAGACCCAGTACTTC. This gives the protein CASSQDGREWETQYF.